The rows below give T cell receptor beta chains drawn from one sample of a study of OX40 agonist ivuxolimab in advanced cancers. The method was immunoSEQ multiplex PCR; TCRdb's version includes in-frame clones alone and lacks a portion of them. Among 65,000 to 95,000 clones listed, roughly 91% were seen once. The specimen was CD4+ or CD8+ T cells sorted from blood, collected in a trial of the OX40 agonist ivuxolimab. The receptors come from an adult with an advanced solid tumor such as melanoma, head and neck, liver or kidney cancer. Both conserved end residues are part of each CDR3. The order of the fields is J gene, V gene, D gene, CDR3 DNA, CDR3 protein. D genes are given only for firm matches.

TRBJ1-5 TRBV6-7 - TGTGCCAGCATAAGGCAAAATCAGCCCCAGCATTTT CASIRQNQPQHF
TRBJ1-3 TRBV6-1 - TGTGCCAGCAGTGAAGCAGGCAGCGGAAACACCATATATTTT CASSEAGSGNTIYF
TRBJ1-5 TRBV7-6 - TGTGCCAGCAGCACTGGTGGCCGGGGCAATCAGCCCCAGCATTTT CASSTGGRGNQPQHF
TRBJ1-1 TRBV30 - TGTGCCTGGAGAAAAAGACCTAACACTGAAGCTTTCTTT CAWRKRPNTEAFF
TRBJ2-3 TRBV30 TRBD2 TGTGCCTGGAAATCTAGCGGGAAGACAGATACGCAGTATTTT CAWKSSGKTDTQYF
TRBJ2-7 TRBV5-1 - TGTGCCAGCAGCTCCCCTGGGCCCTACGAGCAGTACTTC CASSSPGPYEQYF
TRBJ2-7 TRBV5-1 TRBD2 TGCGCCAGCAGCTTGGGGCTAGCGGGTAGCTCCTACGAGCAGTACTTC CASSLGLAGSSYEQYF
TRBJ1-2 TRBV5-4 TRBD1 TGTGCCAGCAGCCCAGGACAGGAGCTTTATGGCTACACCTTC CASSPGQELYGYTF
TRBJ1-1 TRBV28 - TGTGCCAGCAGTTTATTCGGGGGACCGCAGAACACTGAAGCTTTCTTT CASSLFGGPQNTEAFF
TRBJ2-7 TRBV5-1 TRBD1 TGCGCCAGCAGCTTGGCACAGGGGGAATACGAGCAGTACTTC CASSLAQGEYEQYF